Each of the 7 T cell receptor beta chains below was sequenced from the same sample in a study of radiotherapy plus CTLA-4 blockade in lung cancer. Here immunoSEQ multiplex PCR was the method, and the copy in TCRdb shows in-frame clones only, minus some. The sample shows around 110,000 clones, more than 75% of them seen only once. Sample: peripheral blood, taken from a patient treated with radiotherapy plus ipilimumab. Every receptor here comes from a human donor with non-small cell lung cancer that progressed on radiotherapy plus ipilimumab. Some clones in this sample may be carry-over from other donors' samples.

Here the CDR3 DNA reads TGCGCCAGCAGCCCGGACAGGGCTCTTTACTACGAGCAGTACTTC. Its protein is CASSPDRALYYEQYF. The chain is built from TRBV5-1 and TRBJ2-7; 8 bases agree with TRBD1. The CDR3 loop spans 15 amino acids. Losses at the gene ends were 4 bases for V and 3 bases for J; bases not matched to a gene: 9. CDR1 and CDR2 (germline): SGHRS, YFSETQ. The whole variable domain, filled in from reference TRBV5-1 and TRBJ2-7, reads KAGVTQTPRYLIKTRGQQVTLSCSPISGHRSVSWYQQTPGQGLQFLFEYFSETQRNKGNFPGRFSGRQFSNSRSEMNVSTLELGDSALYLCASSPDRALYYEQYFGPGTRLTVT.

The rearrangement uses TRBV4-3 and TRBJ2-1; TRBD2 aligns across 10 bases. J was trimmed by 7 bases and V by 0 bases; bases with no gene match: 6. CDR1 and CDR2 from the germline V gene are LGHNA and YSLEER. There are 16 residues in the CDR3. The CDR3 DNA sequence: TGCGCCAGCAGCCAAGACCAGCGGGGGGGCCGGAATGAGCAGTTCTTC. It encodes CASSQDQRGGRNEQFF.

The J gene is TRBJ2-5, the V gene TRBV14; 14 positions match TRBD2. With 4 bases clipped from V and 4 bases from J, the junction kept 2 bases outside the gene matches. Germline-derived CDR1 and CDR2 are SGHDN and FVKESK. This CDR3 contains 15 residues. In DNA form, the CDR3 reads TGTGCCAGCAGCCTCGGACTAGCGGGGGGAGAGACCCAGTACTTC. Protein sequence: CASSLGLAGGETQYF.

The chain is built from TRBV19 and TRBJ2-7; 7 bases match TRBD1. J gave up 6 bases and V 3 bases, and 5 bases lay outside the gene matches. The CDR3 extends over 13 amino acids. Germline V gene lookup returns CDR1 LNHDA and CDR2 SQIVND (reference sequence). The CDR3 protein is CASSMRGPREQYF. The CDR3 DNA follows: TGTGCCAGTAGTATGAGGGGGCCACGCGAGCAGTACTTC.

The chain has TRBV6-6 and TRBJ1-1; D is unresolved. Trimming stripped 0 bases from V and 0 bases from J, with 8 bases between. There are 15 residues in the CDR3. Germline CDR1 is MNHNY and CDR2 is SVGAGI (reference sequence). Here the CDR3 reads CASSYSLGMNTEAFF. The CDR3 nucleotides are TGTGCCAGCAGTTACTCGTTGGGGATGAACACTGAAGCTTTCTTT.

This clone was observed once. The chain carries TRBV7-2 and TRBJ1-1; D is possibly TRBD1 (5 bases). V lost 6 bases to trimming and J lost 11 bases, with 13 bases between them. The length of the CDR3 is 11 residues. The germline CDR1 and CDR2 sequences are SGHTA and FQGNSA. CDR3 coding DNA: TGTGCCAGCAGTACAGGAGACGGGGCTTTCTTT. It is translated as CASSTGDGAFF. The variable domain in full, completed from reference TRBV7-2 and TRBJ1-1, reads GAGVSQSPSNKVTEKGKDVELRCDPISGHTALYWYRQSLGQGLEFLIYFQGNSAPDKSGLPSDRFSAERTGGSVSTLTIQRTQQEDSAVYLCASSTGDGAFFGQGTRLTVV.

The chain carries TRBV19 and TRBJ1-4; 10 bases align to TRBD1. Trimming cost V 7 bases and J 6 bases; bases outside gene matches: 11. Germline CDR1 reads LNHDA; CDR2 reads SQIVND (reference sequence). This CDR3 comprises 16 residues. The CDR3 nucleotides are TGTGCCAGTACCCGCTCTTCCGGGACAGGGGATGAAAAACTGTTTTTT. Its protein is CASTRSSGTGDEKLFF.